These 28 T cell receptor beta chains came from one sample sequenced in a study of identifying expanded T cells in peripheral blood. The protocol was immunoSEQ multiplex PCR, while the TCRdb copy is restricted to in-frame clones and leaves out a portion. The sample consists of about 100,000 clones, 80% to 90% of them appearing once. The specimen was blood. All receptors come from a person aged 18-70 years in good health.

In its sample, this clone was seen many times. This chain connects TRBV5-1 to TRBJ1-6, with a weak D call TRBD1 (6 bases). Trimming cost V 0 bases and J 5 bases, with 12 bases left between them. The V gene's germline CDR1 is SGHRS and CDR2 YFSETQ. The CDR3 runs to 16 residues. The DNA for the CDR3 is TGCGCCAGCAGCTTGGAAGGGGGGCGGAATAATTCACCCCTCCACTTT. Its protein is CASSLEGGRNNSPLHF.

The gene calls are TRBV7-9 and TRBJ2-7, with a possible D match to TRBD1 (6 bases). The V end lost 5 bases, the J end lost 2 bases, and 16 bases lay between the germline ends. Germline V gene data show CDR1 as SEHNR and CDR2 as FQNEAQ (reference sequence). The CDR3 loop spans 15 amino acids. DNA for the CDR3: TGTGCCAGCAGCCCCACCCCAGGGGCTACCTACGAGCAGTACTTC. Its translation: CASSPTPGATYEQYF.

The rearrangement links TRBV5-1 to TRBJ2-7, with D maybe TRBD1 (5 bases). Trimming removed 1 base from V and 3 bases from J, with 14 bases in between. In germline, CDR1 is SGHRS, CDR2 YFSETQ. CDR3 size: 15 residues. The CDR3: CASSLSGQAFYEQYF. The CDR3 DNA follows: TGCGCCAGCAGCTTGTCCGGACAAGCCTTCTACGAGCAGTACTTC.

CDR3 DNA: TGTGCCATCAGTGAAGTCCAAGTAGGCCGTTATGGCTACACCTTC. Translated, it gives CAISEVQVGRYGYTF. This rearrangement joins TRBV10-3 to TRBJ1-2; D unresolved. V was cut by 3 bases and J by 5 bases, with 16 bases left in between. In germline, CDR1 is ENHRY, CDR2 SYGVKD. The CDR3 runs to 15 residues.

The genes are TRBV7-9 and TRBJ1-5, with 7 bases matching TRBD1. CDR1 is SEHNR and CDR2 is FQNEAQ in the germline V gene (reference sequence). CDR3 length equals 15 residues. The V and J ends lost 3 bases and 6 bases, in that order; junction bases with no gene match: 8. CDR3 nucleotide sequence: TGTGCCAGCAGCTTGGGGGACAGAGAGGGTCAGCCCCAGCATTTT. Protein: CASSLGDREGQPQHF.

V usage is TRBV25-1 and J usage is TRBJ2-7; D remains ambiguous. The CDR3 length is 13 residues. V dropped 4 bases and J dropped 2 bases, with 9 bases sitting between them. CDR1 and CDR2 (germline): MGHDK, SYGVNS. In DNA, the CDR3 is TGTGCCAGCAGTGGTTTGACAACCTACGAGCAGTACTTC. Translated, it gives CASSGLTTYEQYF.

V usage is TRBV19 and J usage is TRBJ2-7; 11 nucleotides line up with TRBD2. CDR1 LNHDA and CDR2 SQIVND come from the germline V gene (reference sequence). This CDR3 has 13 amino acids. V trimming: 10 bases; J trimming: 2 bases; junction bases outside the gene matches: 4. CDR3 sequence (DNA): TGTGCCACTAAGACTAGCGGGACCTACGAGCAGTACTTC. Protein: CATKTSGTYEQYF.

The chain recombines TRBV4-3 with TRBJ2-3; TRBD2 matches at 14 bases. Per the germline V gene, CDR1 is LGHNA and CDR2 is YSLEER. The J segment lost 11 bases and the V segment lost 4 bases, leaving 8 bases of the junction unmatched. The CDR3 covers 15 residues. The CDR3 nucleotides read TGCGCCAGCAGCCCAGGACTAGCGGGAGGCCTCGGGCAGTATTTT. This encodes CASSPGLAGGLGQYF.

This chain uses TRBV5-4 with TRBJ1-2; D is undetermined. The CDR3 runs 14 residues. V lost 3 bases to trimming and J lost 7 bases, with 16 bases between them. CDR1 and CDR2 (germline): SGHNT, YYREEE (reference sequence). The CDR3 here is CASSSAVGQTGYTF. Here the CDR3 DNA reads TGTGCCAGCAGCTCGGCGGTCGGGCAGACTGGCTACACCTTC.

DNA for the CDR3: TGCGCCAGCAGCCACTCATCACAAGGCAATGAGCAGTTCTTC. Amino acids: CASSHSSQGNEQFF. The V gene is TRBV4-1, the J gene TRBJ2-1; D is uncertain. Germline V lookup: CDR1 MGHRA, CDR2 YSYEKL. The CDR3 totals 14 residues. The V gene lost 3 bases and the J gene lost 6 bases, with 12 bases spanning the gap.

V usage is TRBV11-2 and J usage is TRBJ2-1; no clear D. This CDR3 region has 12 residues. The ends were cut back, 3 bases at V and 8 bases at J, with 8 bases in the middle. In germline, CDR1 is SGHAT, CDR2 FQNNGV. CDR3 in amino acids: CASSLVRDEQFF. The CDR3 DNA is TGTGCCAGCAGCTTGGTTAGAGATGAGCAGTTCTTC.

The genes are TRBV5-5 and TRBJ1-2, with D hard to call. V lost 2 bases, J lost 4 bases, and 12 bases lay in between. CDR3 length: 14 residues. Per the germline V gene, CDR1 is SGHKS and CDR2 is YYEKEE (reference sequence). CDR3 nucleotides: TGTGCCAGCAGCTTTGGATTGCTCACCTATGGCTACACCTTC. This codes for CASSFGLLTYGYTF.

This chain joins TRBV10-1 and TRBJ1-5; D uncertain. V gave up 4 bases and J gave up 5 bases, with 9 bases separating them. CDR3 size: 13 residues. CDR1 and CDR2 from the germline V gene are WNHNN and SYGVQD (reference sequence). CDR3 loop: CASSASADQPQHF. In DNA form, the CDR3 reads TGCGCCAGCAGTGCGTCTGCCGATCAGCCCCAGCATTTT.

To note about this clone: An end of the junction does not agree with germline; a read error may underlie this. This chain joins TRBV19 and TRBJ2-7; perhaps TRBD1 as D (5 bases). Germline values: CDR1 LNHDA, CDR2 SQIVND (reference sequence). This CDR3 spans 13 amino acids. The DNA of the CDR3 is TGTGCCAGCAGTAGAGACAGCTCCTACGAGCAGTACTTC. It yields the protein CASSRDSSYEQYF.

The V gene is TRBV11-3, the J gene TRBJ1-1; D might be TRBD1 (5 bases). V was clipped by 1 base and J by 5 bases, with 17 bases between them. This CDR3 is built from 16 residues. Germline CDR1 SGHNT, CDR2 YENEEA. CDR3 sequence: CASSLARVELGTEAFF. The DNA of the CDR3 is TGTGCCAGCAGCTTAGCCAGGGTCGAATTAGGGACTGAAGCTTTCTTT.

This sequence joins TRBV7-2 and TRBJ2-7, with 9 bases fitting TRBD2. The CDR3 extends over 15 amino acids. Trimming at V came to 1 base and at J to 1 base, leaving 2 bases not matched to a gene. Germline V gene lookup returns CDR1 SGHTA and CDR2 FQGNSA. The CDR3 DNA is TGTGCCAGCAGCTTAGACGCGGGAGGGTCCTACGAGCAGTACTTC. This translates into CASSLDAGGSYEQYF.

The chain recombines TRBV9 with TRBJ1-1; D is possibly TRBD1 (5 bases). The CDR3 extends over 16 amino acids. Trimming took off 3 bases at V and 9 bases at J, with 24 bases between the two ends. Germline V gives CDR1 SGDLS, CDR2 YYNGEE. The CDR3 region has the DNA TGTGCCAGCAGCGCGTCTCCCGGGACGGGAATTTCGCAAGCTTTCTTT. Its translation is CASSASPGTGISQAFF. Variable domain in full (rest from reference TRBV9 and TRBJ1-1): DSGVTQTPKHLITATGQRVTLRCSPRSGDLSVYWYQQSLDQGLQFLIQYYNGEERAKGNILERFSAQQFPDLHSELNLSSLELGDSALYFCASSASPGTGISQAFFGQGTRLTVV.

V is TRBV5-1 and J is TRBJ1-2, with 11 positions matching TRBD1. The CDR3 has 16 residues. With 4 bases clipped from V and 4 bases from J, the junction kept 9 bases outside the gene matches. Germline CDR1 is SGHRS and CDR2 is YFSETQ. The DNA of the CDR3 is TGCGCCAGCAGCGGAGGGACAGGGGGACCGGGCTATGGCTACACCTTC. Residues: CASSGGTGGPGYGYTF.

J is TRBJ2-5 and V is TRBV7-2; possibly TRBD1 or TRBD2 for D (5 bases each). The V gene's germline CDR1 is SGHTA and CDR2 FQGNSA. The V end was cut by 3 bases, the J end by 5 bases, with 13 bases between. CDR3 length equals 14 residues. DNA of the CDR3: TGTGCCAGCAGCTTCGGGACCGCTGGGGAGACCCAGTACTTC. Translating gives CASSFGTAGETQYF.

The J gene is TRBJ2-6, the V gene TRBV5-4; no clear D. V lost 0 bases to trimming and J lost 0 bases, with 4 bases between them. Germline V gene sequence: CDR1 SGHNT, CDR2 YYREEE (reference sequence). This CDR3 region has 15 residues. The CDR3 DNA is TGTGCCAGCAGCTTGGGAGGCTCTGGGGCCAACGTCCTGACTTTC. Protein sequence: CASSLGGSGANVLTF. Variable domain in full (rest from reference TRBV5-4 and TRBJ2-6): ETGVTQSPTHLIKTRGQQVTLRCSSQSGHNTVSWYQQALGQGPQFIFQYYREEENGRGNFPPRFSGLQFPNYSSELNVNALELDDSALYLCASSLGGSGANVLTFGAGSRLTVL.

This chain connects TRBV9 to TRBJ2-5; TRBD2 agrees at 8 bases. Germline trimming cut 0 bases from V and 1 base from J; bases unmatched to any gene: 5. Germline CDR1 reads SGDLS; CDR2 reads YYNGEE. The length of the CDR3 is 16 residues. The CDR3 DNA sequence: TGTGCCAGCAGCGTAGATTCAGCGGGGGTCCAAGAGACCCAGTACTTC. As protein: CASSVDSAGVQETQYF.

The CDR3 coding sequence is TGTGCCAGCAGTGAACATGGGAGAAACACTGAAGCTTTCTTT. Its protein is CASSEHGRNTEAFF. V is TRBV6-1 and J is TRBJ1-1; D gene ambiguous. This CDR3 has 14 residues. Germline CDR1 MNHNS, CDR2 SASEGT. V shed 2 bases and J shed 2 bases, with 9 bases lying between them.

This chain links TRBV11-2 with TRBJ2-5; a possible D gene is TRBD1 (5 bases). The CDR3 sequence is 14 residues long. V was clipped by 1 base and J by 1 base, with 7 bases between them. In germline, CDR1 is SGHAT, CDR2 FQNNGV. The CDR3 is CASSLGRAQETQYF. CDR3 nucleotide sequence: TGTGCCAGCAGCTTAGGCAGGGCCCAAGAGACCCAGTACTTC. Full variable domain (outside the CDR3, taken from reference TRBV11-2 and TRBJ2-5): EAGVAQSPRYKIIEKRQSVAFWCNPISGHATLYWYQQILGQGPKLLIQFQNNGVVDDSQLPKDRFSAERLKGVDSTLKIQPAKLEDSAVYLCASSLGRAQETQYFGPGTRLLVL.

The chain carries TRBV4-1 and TRBJ1-1; possibly TRBD1 for D (6 bases). The CDR3 loop spans 16 amino acids. Trimming took 0 bases from V and 4 from J, leaving 15 bases between them. CDR1 is MGHRA, CDR2 YSYEKL, per germline. In DNA form, the CDR3 reads TGCGCCAGCAGCCAAGAAACCCAGGGGCCAGGCACTGAAGCTTTCTTT. It codes for CASSQETQGPGTEAFF.

The chain uses TRBV5-1 and TRBJ2-1; 15 nucleotides match TRBD2. In germline, CDR1 is SGHRS, CDR2 YFSETQ. This CDR3 contains 17 residues. V lost 5 bases to trimming and J lost 7 bases; unmatched junction nucleotides: 10. The CDR3 protein is CASRGHPGTSGRNEQFF. For the CDR3, the DNA is TGCGCCAGCAGAGGCCACCCCGGGACTAGCGGGAGGAATGAGCAGTTCTTC.

The chain uses TRBV7-9 and TRBJ2-1; 15 bases are a match to TRBD2. CDR3 length: 17 residues. V was pared by 3 bases and J by 8 bases, with 8 bases of the junction left unmatched. Germline assignment: CDR1 SEHNR and CDR2 FQNEAQ (reference sequence). CDR3 loop: CASSFSGTSGRRDEQFF. For the CDR3, the DNA is TGTGCCAGCAGCTTCTCCGGGACTAGCGGGAGGAGGGATGAGCAGTTCTTC.

This clone was recorded a few times. V usage is TRBV23-1 and J usage is TRBJ1-1; 7 positions agree with TRBD1. TRBV23-1 is an ORF; its function is uncertain. The CDR3 totals 10 residues. The V and J ends lost 7 bases and 11 bases, in that order; junction bases with no gene match: 4. As DNA, the CDR3 is TGCGCCAGCATCACAGGGGACGCTTTCTTT. The encoded protein is CASITGDAFF.

The rearrangement links TRBV30 to TRBJ1-5, with 9 nucleotides matching TRBD1. Trimming removed 3 bases from V and 2 bases from J; junction bases left unmatched: 2. The CDR3 consists of 14 residues. Germline-derived CDR1 and CDR2 are GTSNPN and SVGIG (reference sequence). The CDR3 coding sequence is TGTGCCTGGAGCAGACAGGGGGGCAATCAGCCCCAGCATTTT. Its protein product is CAWSRQGGNQPQHF.